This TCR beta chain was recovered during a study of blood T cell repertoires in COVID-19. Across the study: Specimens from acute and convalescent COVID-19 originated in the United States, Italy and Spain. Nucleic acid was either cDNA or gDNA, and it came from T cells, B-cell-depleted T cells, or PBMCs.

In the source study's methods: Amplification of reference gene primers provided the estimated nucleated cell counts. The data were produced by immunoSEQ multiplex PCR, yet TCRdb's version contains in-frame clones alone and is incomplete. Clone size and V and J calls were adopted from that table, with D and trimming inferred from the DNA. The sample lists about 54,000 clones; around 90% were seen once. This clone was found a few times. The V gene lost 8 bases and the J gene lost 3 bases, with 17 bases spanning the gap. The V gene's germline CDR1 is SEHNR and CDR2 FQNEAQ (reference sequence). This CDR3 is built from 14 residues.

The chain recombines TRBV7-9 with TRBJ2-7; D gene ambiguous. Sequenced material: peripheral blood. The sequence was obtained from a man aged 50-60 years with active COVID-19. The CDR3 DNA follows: TGTGCCAGCGGCCCCGGAGAGGTTAACTACGAGCAGTACTTC. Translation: CASGPGEVNYEQYF.